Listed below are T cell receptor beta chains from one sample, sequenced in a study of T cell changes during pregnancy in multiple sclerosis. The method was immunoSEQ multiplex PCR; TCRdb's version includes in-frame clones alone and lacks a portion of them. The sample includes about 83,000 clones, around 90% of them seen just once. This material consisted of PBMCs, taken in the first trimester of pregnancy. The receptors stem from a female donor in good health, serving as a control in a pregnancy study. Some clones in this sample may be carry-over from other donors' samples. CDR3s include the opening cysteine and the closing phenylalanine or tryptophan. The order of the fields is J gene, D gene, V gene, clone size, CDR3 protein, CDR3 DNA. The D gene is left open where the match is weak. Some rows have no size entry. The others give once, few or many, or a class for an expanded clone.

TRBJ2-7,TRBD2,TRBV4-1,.,CASSQAPTSPTYEQYF,TGCGCCAGCAGCCAGGCGCCGACTAGCCCAACCTACGAGCAGTACTTC
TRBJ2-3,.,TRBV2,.,CASSAIAGGAWDF,TGTGCCAGCAGTGCTATAGCTGGAGGGGCTTGGGATTTT
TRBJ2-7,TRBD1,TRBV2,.,CASSSTQGANEQYF,TGTGCCAGCAGTTCTACACAGGGGGCAAACGAGCAGTACTTC
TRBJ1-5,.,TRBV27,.,CASRQTQGYQPQHF,TGTGCCAGCAGACAAACCCAGGGTTATCAGCCCCAGCATTTT
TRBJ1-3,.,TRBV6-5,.,CASRSGSRNTIYF,TGTGCCAGCAGGTCAGGGTCCAGAAACACCATATATTTT
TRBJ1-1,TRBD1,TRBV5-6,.,CASSFGQGRWAFF,TGTGCCAGCAGCTTCGGACAGGGCAGGTGGGCTTTCTTT
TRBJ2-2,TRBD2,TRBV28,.,CASSLGAGGLGELFF,TGTGCCAGCAGTTTAGGAGCGGGGGGGCTCGGGGAGCTGTTTTTT
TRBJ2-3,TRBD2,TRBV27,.,CASSPGRGSTDTQYF,TGTGCCAGCAGTCCTGGGAGGGGTAGCACAGATACGCAGTATTTT
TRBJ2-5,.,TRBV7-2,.,CASTNRGETQYF,TGTGCCAGCACGAATAGGGGAGAGACCCAGTACTTC
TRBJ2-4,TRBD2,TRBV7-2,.,CASSISGVAKNIQYF,TGTGCCAGCAGCATTAGCGGGGTAGCCAAAAACATTCAGTACTTC
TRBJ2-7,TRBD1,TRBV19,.,CASSAGSTGGYEQYF,TGTGCCAGTAGTGCCGGATCGACAGGGGGGTACGAGCAGTACTTC
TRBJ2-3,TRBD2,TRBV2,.,CASLFSAGNTDTQYF,TGTGCCAGCCTCTTCTCAGCGGGGAACACAGATACGCAGTATTTT
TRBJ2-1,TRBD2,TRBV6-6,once,CASSFGLATYNEQFF,TGTGCCAGCAGTTTTGGACTAGCGACTTACAATGAGCAGTTCTTC
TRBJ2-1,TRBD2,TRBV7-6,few,CASSLGTSWDNEQFF,TGTGCCAGCAGCTTAGGGACTAGCTGGGATAATGAGCAGTTCTTC
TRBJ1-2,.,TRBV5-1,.,CASSPSGLNYGYTF,TGCGCCAGCAGCCCTTCAGGACTTAACTATGGCTACACCTTC
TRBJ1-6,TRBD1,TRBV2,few,CASSWDSLMNSPLHF,TGTGCCAGCAGTTGGGACAGCCTTATGAATTCACCCCTCCACTTT
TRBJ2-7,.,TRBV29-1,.,CSVTGTGWEQYF,TGCAGCGTGACCGGGACTGGCTGGGAGCAGTACTTC
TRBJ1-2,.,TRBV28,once,CASSFRRGLSYGYTF,TGTGCCAGCAGTTTCCGCCGAGGGTTATCCTATGGCTACACCTTC
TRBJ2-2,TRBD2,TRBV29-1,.,CSVVQRGMLGELFF,TGCAGCGTTGTCCAGCGGGGAATGCTCGGGGAGCTGTTTTTT
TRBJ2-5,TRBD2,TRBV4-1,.,CASSQGVASGRAPTQYF,TGCGCCAGCAGCCAAGGTGTAGCTAGCGGGAGGGCCCCGACCCAGTACTTC
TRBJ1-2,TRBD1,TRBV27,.,CASSLGTGVGYTF,TGTGCCAGCAGTTTAGGGACAGGGGTGGGCTACACCTTC
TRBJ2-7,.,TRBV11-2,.,CASTGSVEQYF,TGTGCCAGCACAGGATCGGTCGAGCAGTACTTC
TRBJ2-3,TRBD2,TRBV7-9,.,CASSPPRSGGVTDTQYF,TGTGCCAGCAGCCCCCCGCGGAGCGGGGGGGTCACAGATACGCAGTATTTT
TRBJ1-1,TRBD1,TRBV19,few,CASSIRTGEAFF,TGTGCCAGTAGTATTCGGACAGGGGAAGCTTTCTTT
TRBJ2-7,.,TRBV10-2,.,CASRGGIGYYEQYF,TGCGCCAGCAGAGGAGGCATAGGCTACTACGAGCAGTACTTC
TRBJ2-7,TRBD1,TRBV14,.,CASSQRTGRRSYEQYF,TGTGCCAGCAGCCAAAGGACAGGGCGGAGGTCCTACGAGCAGTACTTC
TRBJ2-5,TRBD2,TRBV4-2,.,CASSQEPATGSGGRETQYF,TGTGCCAGCAGCCAAGAACCCGCGACTGGTAGCGGGGGGCGAGAGACCCAGTACTTC
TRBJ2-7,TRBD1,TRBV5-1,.,CASSLGTGTYEQYF,TGCGCCAGCAGCTTGGGGACAGGCACCTACGAGCAGTACTTC
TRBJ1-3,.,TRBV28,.,CASSLPHYTGSSGNTIYF,TGTGCCAGCAGTTTACCCCATTACACAGGGAGCTCTGGAAACACCATATATTTT
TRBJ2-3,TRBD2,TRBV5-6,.,CASSPRAGGAFSTQYF,TGTGCCAGCAGCCCCAGGGCGGGGGGGGCTTTTAGTACGCAGTATTTT
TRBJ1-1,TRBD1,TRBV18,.,CASSPLFRGDTEAFF,TGTGCCAGCTCACCTCTTTTCAGGGGGGACACTGAAGCTTTCTTT
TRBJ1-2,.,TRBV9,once,CASSVAGLKGYTF,TGTGCCAGCAGCGTAGCCGGTCTGAAGGGCTACACCTTC
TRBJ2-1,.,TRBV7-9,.,CASSLGRGGEQFF,TGTGCCAGCAGCTTAGGTAGGGGGGGTGAGCAGTTCTTC
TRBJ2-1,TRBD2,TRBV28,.,CASSSALAATYNEQFF,TGTGCCAGCAGTTCCGCACTAGCGGCGACCTACAATGAGCAGTTCTTC
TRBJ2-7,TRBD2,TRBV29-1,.,CSVVLAGGYEQYF,TGCAGCGTTGTTTTAGCGGGAGGGTACGAGCAGTACTTC
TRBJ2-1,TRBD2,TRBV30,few,CGLAAYNEQFF,TGTGGGCTAGCGGCCTACAATGAGCAGTTCTTC
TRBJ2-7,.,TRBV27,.,CASSLGPRAGAEQYF,TGTGCCAGCAGTTTGGGCCCGCGCGCGGGGGCCGAGCAGTACTTC
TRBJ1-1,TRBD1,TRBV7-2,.,CASRTGVTVEAFF,TGTGCCAGCAGAACAGGGGTCACGGTGGAAGCTTTCTTT
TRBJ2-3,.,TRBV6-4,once,CASSAVRGGGVTDTQYF,TGTGCCAGCAGCGCCGTGAGGGGCGGAGGGGTCACAGATACGCAGTATTTT
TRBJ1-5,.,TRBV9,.,CASSVDGIGGQPQHF,TGTGCCAGCAGCGTAGACGGGATAGGCGGTCAGCCCCAGCATTTT
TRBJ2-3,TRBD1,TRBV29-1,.,CSVADRVADTQYF,TGCAGCGTCGCGGACAGGGTGGCAGATACGCAGTATTTT
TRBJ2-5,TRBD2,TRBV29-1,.,CSVLAGVVQETQYF,TGCAGCGTTCTAGCGGGAGTTGTCCAAGAGACCCAGTACTTC
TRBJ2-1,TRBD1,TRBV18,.,CASSPDRDEQFF,TGTGCCAGCTCTCCGGACAGGGATGAGCAGTTCTTC
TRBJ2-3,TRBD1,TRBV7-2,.,CASSLQPGQTDTQYF,TGTGCCAGCAGCCTCCAGCCGGGACAGACAGATACGCAGTATTTT
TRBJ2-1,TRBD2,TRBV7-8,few,CASSFGLAGPYNEQFF,TGTGCCAGCAGTTTCGGACTAGCGGGTCCCTACAATGAGCAGTTCTTC
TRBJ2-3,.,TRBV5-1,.,CASSWGDHLPGTDTQYF,TGCGCCAGCAGCTGGGGAGACCATCTTCCTGGCACAGATACGCAGTATTTT
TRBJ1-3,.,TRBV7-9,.,CASSLGQGSGNTIYF,TGTGCCAGCAGCCTAGGGCAGGGGTCTGGAAACACCATATATTTT
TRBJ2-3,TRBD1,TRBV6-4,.,CASRRDRGVADTQYF,TGTGCCAGCAGAAGGGACAGGGGAGTAGCAGATACGCAGTATTTT
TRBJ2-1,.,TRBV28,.,CASSLYREYNEQFF,TGTGCCAGCAGTTTATACAGGGAATACAATGAGCAGTTCTTC
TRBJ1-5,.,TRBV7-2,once,CASSLEGVGNQPQHF,TGTGCCAGCAGCCTAGAGGGGGTTGGCAATCAGCCCCAGCATTTT
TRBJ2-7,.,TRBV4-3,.,CASSQDPDSTYEQYF,TGCGCCAGCAGCCAAGATCCAGACAGTACCTACGAGCAGTACTTC
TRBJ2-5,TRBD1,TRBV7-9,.,CASSRDRVGETQYF,TGTGCCAGCAGCCGGGACAGGGTGGGAGAGACCCAGTACTTC
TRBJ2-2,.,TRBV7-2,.,CASSLVRLEGELFF,TGTGCCAGCAGCTTAGTTCGTCTAGAAGGGGAGCTGTTTTTT
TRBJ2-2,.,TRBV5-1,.,CASSLQTNMNTGELFF,TGCGCCAGCAGCTTGCAAACCAACATGAACACCGGGGAGCTGTTTTTT
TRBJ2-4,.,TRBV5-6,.,CASAGSSDGNIQYF,TGTGCCAGCGCGGGGAGTTCGGATGGAAACATTCAGTACTTC